The T cell receptor beta chain under discussion was sequenced for a study of OX40 agonist ivuxolimab in advanced cancers. Here immunoSEQ multiplex PCR was the method, and the copy in TCRdb shows in-frame clones only, minus some. Here the sample spans tens of thousands of clones, 90% being singletons. The CDR3 is made up of 15 amino acids. CDR1 is SGHRS and CDR2 is YFSETQ in the germline V gene. The ends were cut back, 0 bases at V and 6 bases at J, with 10 bases in the middle. The rearrangement joins TRBV5-1 to TRBJ1-6; TRBD1 might be the D (5 bases). This sequence originates from an adult with an advanced solid tumor such as melanoma, head and neck, liver or kidney cancer. The specimen was CD4+ or CD8+ T cells sorted from blood, collected in a trial of the OX40 agonist ivuxolimab. The CDR3 coding sequence is TGCGCCAGCAGCTTGGAAAGGGGCGTTAATTCACCCCTCCACTTT. It translates to CASSLERGVNSPLHF.